What follows is one T cell receptor beta chain and its context. The data belong to a study of blood T cell repertoires in COVID-19. Study details: Collection of acute and convalescent COVID-19 samples took place in the United States, Italy and Spain. Sources were T cells, B-cell-depleted T cells, or PBMCs; the material itself was cDNA or gDNA.

Authors' processing steps: Reference gene primer amplification gave estimated nucleated cell counts. Libraries were prepared by immunoSEQ multiplex PCR; TCRdb keeps only in-frame clonotypes and omits some of them. V and J calls and clone size are copied from that table; D and trimming were computed from the DNA. The sample shows about 47,000 clones, about 81% of them seen only once. Germline CDR1 reads MGHRA; CDR2 reads YSYEKL. Trimming at V came to 8 bases and at J to 4 bases, leaving 2 bases not matched to a gene. CDR3 length equals 12 residues. This clonotype originated in a man between 45 and 60 years old with acute or convalescent COVID-19. This chain joins TRBV4-1 and TRBJ2-1, with TRBD2 matching 7 bases. Sample: peripheral blood. The CDR3 DNA sequence: TGCGCCAGCGGACTAGAATACAATGAGCAGTTCTTC. It codes for CASGLEYNEQFF.